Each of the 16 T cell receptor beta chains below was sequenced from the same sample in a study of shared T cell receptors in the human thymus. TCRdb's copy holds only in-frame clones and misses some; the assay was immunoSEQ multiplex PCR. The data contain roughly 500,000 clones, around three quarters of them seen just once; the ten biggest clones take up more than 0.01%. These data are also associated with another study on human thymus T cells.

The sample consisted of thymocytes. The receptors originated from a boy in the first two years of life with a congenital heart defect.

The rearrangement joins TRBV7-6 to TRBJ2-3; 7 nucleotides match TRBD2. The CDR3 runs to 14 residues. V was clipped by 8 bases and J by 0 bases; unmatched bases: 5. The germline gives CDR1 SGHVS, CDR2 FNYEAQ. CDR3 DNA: TGTGCCAGCTTGGGGGGGTCTAGCACAGATACGCAGTATTTT. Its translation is CASLGGSSTDTQYF.

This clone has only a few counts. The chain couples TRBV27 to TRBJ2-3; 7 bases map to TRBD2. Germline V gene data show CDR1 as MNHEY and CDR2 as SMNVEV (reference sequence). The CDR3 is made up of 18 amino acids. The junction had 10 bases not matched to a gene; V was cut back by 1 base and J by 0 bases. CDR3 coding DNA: TGTGCCAGCAGTTTATTTCGGTCTAGCGGAGCTAGCACAGATACGCAGTATTTT. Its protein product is CASSLFRSSGASTDTQYF.

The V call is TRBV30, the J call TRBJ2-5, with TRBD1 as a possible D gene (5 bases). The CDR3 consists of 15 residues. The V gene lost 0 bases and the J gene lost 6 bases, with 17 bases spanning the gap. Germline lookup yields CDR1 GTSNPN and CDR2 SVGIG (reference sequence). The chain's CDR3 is CAWSVRARVGKTQYF. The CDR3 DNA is TGTGCCTGGAGTGTACGGGCCAGGGTGGGGAAGACCCAGTACTTC.

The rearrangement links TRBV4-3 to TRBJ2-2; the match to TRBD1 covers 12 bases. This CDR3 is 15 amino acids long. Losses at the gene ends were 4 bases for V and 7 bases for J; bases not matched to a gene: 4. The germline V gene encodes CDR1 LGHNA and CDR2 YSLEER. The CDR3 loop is CASSRDRGQNGELFF. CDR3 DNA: TGCGCCAGCAGCCGGGACAGGGGGCAGAACGGGGAGCTGTTTTTT.

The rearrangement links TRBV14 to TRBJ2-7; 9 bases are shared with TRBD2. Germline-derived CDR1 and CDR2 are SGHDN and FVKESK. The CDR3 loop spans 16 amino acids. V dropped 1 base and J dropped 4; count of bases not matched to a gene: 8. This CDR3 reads CASSQGGLAGPYEQYF. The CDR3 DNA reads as TGTGCCAGCAGCCAAGGGGGGCTAGCGGGGCCATACGAGCAGTACTTC.

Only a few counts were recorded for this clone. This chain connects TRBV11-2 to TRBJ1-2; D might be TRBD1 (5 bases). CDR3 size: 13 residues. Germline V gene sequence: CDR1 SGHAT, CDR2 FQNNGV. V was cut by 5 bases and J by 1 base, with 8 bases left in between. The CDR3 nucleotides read TGTGCCAGCAGCCCCGACAGTAACTATGGCTACACCTTC. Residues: CASSPDSNYGYTF.

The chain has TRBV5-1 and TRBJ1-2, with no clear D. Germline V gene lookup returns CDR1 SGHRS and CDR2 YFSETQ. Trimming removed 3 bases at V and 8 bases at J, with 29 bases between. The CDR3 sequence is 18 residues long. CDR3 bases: TGCGCCAGCAGCTCCCACAGCCGGACGGGGTTTATGAGGATAGGCTACACCTTC. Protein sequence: CASSSHSRTGFMRIGYTF. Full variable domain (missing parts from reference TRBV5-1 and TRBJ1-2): KAGVTQTPRYLIKTRGQQVTLSCSPISGHRSVSWYQQTPGQGLQFLFEYFSETQRNKGNFPGRFSGRQFSNSRSEMNVSTLELGDSALYLCASSSHSRTGFMRIGYTFGSGTRLTVV.

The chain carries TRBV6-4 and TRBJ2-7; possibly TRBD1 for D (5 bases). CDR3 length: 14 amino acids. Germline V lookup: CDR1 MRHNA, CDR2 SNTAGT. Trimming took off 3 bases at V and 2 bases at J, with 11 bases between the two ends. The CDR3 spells CASSDTLGAYEQYF. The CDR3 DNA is TGTGCCAGCAGTGATACGCTAGGGGCCTACGAGCAGTACTTC.

CDR3 nucleotide sequence: TGTGCCAGCAGTCTTACCCCCCTAGCGGGAGTTTTTGGGGGTTACAATGAGCAGTTCTTC. This gives the protein CASSLTPLAGVFGGYNEQFF. The gene calls are TRBV27 and TRBJ2-1; TRBD2 matches 10 bases. This CDR3 is 20 amino acids long. The junction had 20 bases not matched to a gene; V was cut back by 5 bases and J by 4 bases. Germline CDR1 is MNHEY and CDR2 is SMNVEV (reference sequence).

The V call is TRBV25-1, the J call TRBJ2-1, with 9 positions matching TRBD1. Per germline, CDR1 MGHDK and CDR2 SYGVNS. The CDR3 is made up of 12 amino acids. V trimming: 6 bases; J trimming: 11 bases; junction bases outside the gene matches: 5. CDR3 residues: CASRSHRGQQFF. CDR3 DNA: TGTGCCAGCAGGTCACACAGGGGGCAGCAGTTCTTC.

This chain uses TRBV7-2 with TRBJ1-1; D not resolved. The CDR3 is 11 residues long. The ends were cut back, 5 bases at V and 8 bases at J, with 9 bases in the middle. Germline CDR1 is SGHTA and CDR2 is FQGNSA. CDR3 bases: TGTGCCAGCAGCCGGAGGTACGAAGCTTTCTTT. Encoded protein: CASSRRYEAFF.

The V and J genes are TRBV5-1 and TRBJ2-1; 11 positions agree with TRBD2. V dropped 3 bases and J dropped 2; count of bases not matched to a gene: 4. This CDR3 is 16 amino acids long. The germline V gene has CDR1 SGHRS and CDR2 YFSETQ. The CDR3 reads CASSSHSGRAYNEQFF. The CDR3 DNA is TGCGCCAGCAGCTCCCATAGCGGGAGGGCCTACAATGAGCAGTTCTTC.

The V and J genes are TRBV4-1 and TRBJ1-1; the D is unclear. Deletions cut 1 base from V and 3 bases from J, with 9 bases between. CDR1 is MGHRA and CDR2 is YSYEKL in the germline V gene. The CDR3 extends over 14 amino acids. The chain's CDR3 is CASSQVGFHTEAFF. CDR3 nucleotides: TGCGCCAGCAGCCAAGTCGGGTTCCACACTGAAGCTTTCTTT.

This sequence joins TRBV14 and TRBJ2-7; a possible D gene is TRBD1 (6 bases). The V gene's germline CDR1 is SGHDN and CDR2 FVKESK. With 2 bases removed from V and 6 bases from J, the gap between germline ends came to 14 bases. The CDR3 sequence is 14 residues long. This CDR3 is CASSQRIRGSEQYF. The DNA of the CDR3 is TGTGCCAGCAGCCAAAGGATCAGGGGATCCGAGCAGTACTTC.

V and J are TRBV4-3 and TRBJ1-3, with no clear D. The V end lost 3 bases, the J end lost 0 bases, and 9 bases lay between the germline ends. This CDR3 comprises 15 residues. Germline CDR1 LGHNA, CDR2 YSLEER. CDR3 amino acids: CASSQAFSSGNTIYF. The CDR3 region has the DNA TGCGCCAGCAGCCAGGCCTTCAGCTCTGGAAACACCATATATTTT.

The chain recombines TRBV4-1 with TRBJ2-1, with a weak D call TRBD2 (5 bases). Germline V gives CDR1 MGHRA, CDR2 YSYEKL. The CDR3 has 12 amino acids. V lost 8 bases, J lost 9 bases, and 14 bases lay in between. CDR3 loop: CASAPGGSEQFF. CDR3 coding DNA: TGCGCCAGCGCCCCAGGTGGGAGTGAGCAGTTCTTC.